This T cell receptor (beta chain) was captured in a study of T-cell memory formation after mild COVID-19. This clonotype appeared a few times. TCRdb recomputed calls from the 5' RACE reads with MiXCR, one row per CDR3 protein. The sample carries under 300,000 distinct CDR3 sequences, 16% recorded once. Trimming took off 1 base at V and 6 bases at J, with 18 bases between the two ends. This CDR3 contains 16 residues. From germline, CDR1 is MGHRA and CDR2 YSYEKL. The chain links TRBV4-1 to TRBJ1-1; D gene unclear. Sequencing was done on a sample of PBMCs or a T cell subset sorted from them (not recorded which). The clonotype was recovered from a man younger than 35 who had mild COVID-19 (a few samples of this study predate the infection). Cell type and time point are not known. CDR3: CASSQGVLGTWSEAFF. CDR3 DNA sequence: TGCGCCAGCAGCCAAGGGGTGTTAGGAACCTGGTCTGAAGCTTTCTTT.